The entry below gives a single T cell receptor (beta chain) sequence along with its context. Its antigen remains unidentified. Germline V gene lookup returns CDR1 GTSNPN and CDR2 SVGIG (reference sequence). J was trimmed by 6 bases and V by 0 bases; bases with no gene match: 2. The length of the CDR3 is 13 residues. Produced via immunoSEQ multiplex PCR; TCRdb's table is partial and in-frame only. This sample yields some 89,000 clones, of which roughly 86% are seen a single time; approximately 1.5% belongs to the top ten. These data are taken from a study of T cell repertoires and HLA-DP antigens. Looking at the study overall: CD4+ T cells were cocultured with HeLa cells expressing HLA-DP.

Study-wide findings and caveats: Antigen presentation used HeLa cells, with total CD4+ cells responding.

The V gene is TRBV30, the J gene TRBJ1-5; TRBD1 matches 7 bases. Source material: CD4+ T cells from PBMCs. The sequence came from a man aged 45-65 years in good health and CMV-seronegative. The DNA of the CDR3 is TGTGCCTGGAGTGTACAGGGGCGTCAGCCCCAGCATTTT. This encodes CAWSVQGRQPQHF. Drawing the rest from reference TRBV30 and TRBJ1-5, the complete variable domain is SQTIHQWPATLVQPVGSPLSLECTVEGTSNPNLYWYRQAAGRGLQLLFYSVGIGQISSEVPQNLSASRPQDRQFILSSKKLLLSDSGFYLCAWSVQGRQPQHFGDGTRLSIL.